These 16 T cell receptor beta chains originate from one sample sequenced in a study of cytomegalovirus exposure and HLA in healthy donors. With 60 Vbeta and 13 Jbeta primers, the PCR was carried out. Using immunoSEQ multiplex PCR, the repertoire was profiled, and TCRdb retains in-frame clones only, with some absent. This table holds roughly 220,000 clones, roughly 80% found once. Source material: PBMCs. The receptors come from a woman aged 40 to 50 in good health and CMV-seronegative.

V gene TRBV19 combines with J gene TRBJ2-1, with TRBD2 identical over 12 bases. V was pared by 6 bases and J by 7 bases, with 7 bases of the junction left unmatched. Germline V gene lookup returns CDR1 LNHDA and CDR2 SQIVND (reference sequence). This CDR3 spans 15 amino acids. CDR3 protein: CASRASGGGGNEQFF. CDR3 in DNA: TGTGCCAGTAGAGCTAGCGGGGGGGGCGGGAATGAGCAGTTCTTC. Drawing the rest from reference TRBV19 and TRBJ2-1, the complete variable domain is DGGITQSPKYLFRKEGQNVTLSCEQNLNHDAMYWYRQDPGQGLRLIYYSQIVNDFQKGDIAEGYSVSREKKESFPLTVTSAQKNPTAFYLCASRASGGGGNEQFFGPGTRLTVL.

This chain joins TRBV5-1 and TRBJ2-7, with D tentatively TRBD2 (5 bases). This CDR3 contains 12 residues. Looked up from germline, CDR1 is SGHRS and CDR2 is YFSETQ. Between the trimmed V and J ends, which lost 0 bases and 6 bases, there was a span of 7 bases. CDR3 nucleotide sequence: TGCGCCAGCAGCTTGGAGAGGGTCGAGCAGTACTTC. It yields the protein CASSLERVEQYF.

V is TRBV15 and J is TRBJ2-6, with D possibly TRBD1 on 5 matching bases. The CDR3 extends over 21 amino acids. The V end was cut by 0 bases, the J end by 0 bases, with 21 bases between. Germline CDR1 and CDR2: LNHNV and YYDKDF (reference sequence). The CDR3 nucleotides read TGTGCCACCAGCAGAGATCTAGTAACAGGAAGAAGAAGCTCTGGGGCCAACGTCCTGACTTTC. Translated: CATSRDLVTGRRSSGANVLTF.

This rearrangement joins TRBV4-1 to TRBJ2-1, with no clear D. Germline V gene sequence: CDR1 MGHRA, CDR2 YSYEKL. The CDR3 is made up of 13 amino acids. V was shortened by 4 bases and J by 3 bases, with 7 bases between the two germline ends. CDR3 sequence: CASSLSLYNEQFF. The CDR3 bases are TGCGCCAGCAGCCTGAGCCTCTACAATGAGCAGTTCTTC.

This clone was counted a few times. The chain couples TRBV5-4 to TRBJ2-7; tentative D call: TRBD2 (6 bases). The CDR3 is 14 residues long. V dropped 4 bases and J dropped 2 bases, with 13 bases sitting between them. CDR1 SGHNT and CDR2 YYREEE come from the germline V gene (reference sequence). The DNA for the CDR3 is TGTGCCAGCAGCCCCGGGAGCCCAACCTACGAGCAGTACTTC. Its translation: CASSPGSPTYEQYF.

This chain uses TRBV7-6 with TRBJ1-1; 8 bases are a match to TRBD1. J lost 0 bases, V lost 5 bases, and 14 bases had no gene match. There are 18 residues in the CDR3. Germline CDR1 SGHVS, CDR2 FNYEAQ. The DNA for the CDR3 is TGTGCCAGCAGCAAGGGGACAGGAGCTTTATTAATGAACACTGAAGCTTTCTTT. This gives the protein CASSKGTGALLMNTEAFF.

This clone was seen just once. The V gene is TRBV5-6, the J gene TRBJ2-4; D perhaps matches TRBD1 (5 bases). V lost 0 bases, J lost 0 bases, and 10 bases lay in between. Looked up from germline, CDR1 is SGHDT and CDR2 is YYEEEE. The CDR3 length is 16 residues. CDR3 in amino acids: CASSLGQPLAKNIQYF. DNA for the CDR3: TGTGCCAGCAGCTTGGGACAGCCATTAGCCAAAAACATTCAGTACTTC.

The chain carries TRBV6-4 and TRBJ1-2; D gene ambiguous. Germline V gives CDR1 MRHNA, CDR2 SNTAGT. V lost 6 bases and J 4 bases, leaving 15 bases between the germline ends. This CDR3 region has 14 residues. This chain's CDR3 is CASSPDVSGYGYTF. CDR3 coding DNA: TGTGCCAGCAGCCCAGACGTCAGCGGCTATGGCTACACCTTC.

The chain joins TRBV7-3 to TRBJ2-7; D is ambiguous. Looked up from germline, CDR1 is SGHTA and CDR2 is FQGTGA. Trimming stripped 0 bases from V and 4 bases from J, with 13 bases between. The CDR3 has 15 residues. CDR3 nucleotide sequence: TGTGCCAGCAGCTTAACTCACGCTGGCCCTTACGAGCAGTACTTC. Translation gives CASSLTHAGPYEQYF.

This chain uses TRBV19 with TRBJ2-3, with 14 bases identical to TRBD2. CDR3 length: 17 residues. Trimming removed 5 bases from V and 2 bases from J; junction bases left unmatched: 6. Germline V CDR1 and CDR2: LNHDA, SQIVND (reference sequence). The CDR3 here is CASSPGLAGATTDTQYF. The CDR3 DNA is TGTGCCAGTAGTCCGGGACTAGCGGGAGCAACCACAGATACGCAGTATTTT.

This sequence joins TRBV5-5 and TRBJ1-5; 9 positions match TRBD1. This CDR3 spans 16 amino acids. The germline gives CDR1 SGHKS, CDR2 YYEKEE (reference sequence). Trimming at V came to 1 base and at J to 5 bases, leaving 7 bases not matched to a gene. CDR3 residues: CASSLLTGGEDQPQHF. DNA of the CDR3: TGTGCCAGCAGCTTGCTCACAGGGGGCGAGGATCAGCCCCAGCATTTT.

This clone was found a few times. This chain links TRBV5-1 with TRBJ2-2, with TRBD1 matching 7 bases. This CDR3 has 16 amino acids. V lost 2 bases, J lost 1 base, and 5 bases stayed unmatched. The germline CDR1 and CDR2 sequences are SGHRS and YFSETQ. The CDR3 coding sequence is TGCGCCAGCAGCTTAACAGGGGCCTGGAACACCGGGGAGCTGTTTTTT. Protein sequence: CASSLTGAWNTGELFF.

The chain recombines TRBV15 with TRBJ2-7; 10 nucleotides align to TRBD2. J was trimmed by 3 bases and V by 1 base; bases with no gene match: 3. This CDR3 is 15 amino acids long. The germline CDR1 and CDR2 sequences are LNHNV and YYDKDF (reference sequence). CDR3 in DNA: TGTGCCACCAGCAGAGGGATAGCGGGGGGCTACGAGCAGTACTTC. It yields the protein CATSRGIAGGYEQYF.

This clone occurred once. V is TRBV18 and J is TRBJ2-1; the match to TRBD2 covers 8 bases. V shed 2 bases and J 0 bases; nucleotides not matched to a gene: 6. CDR3 length: 17 residues. Looked up from germline, CDR1 is KGHSH and CDR2 is LQKENI. CDR3 in DNA: TGTGCCAGCTCACCAGGAAGCGGGGGACTCTCCTACAATGAGCAGTTCTTC. Protein sequence: CASSPGSGGLSYNEQFF.

The rearrangement links TRBV6-1 to TRBJ1-2; the D is unclear. Between the trimmed V and J ends, which lost 8 bases and 5 bases, there was a span of 9 bases. CDR3 length equals 11 residues. Germline lookup yields CDR1 MNHNS and CDR2 SASEGT. Written as DNA, the CDR3 is TGTGCCAGCGTCGGGGAGTATGGCTACACCTTC. Amino acids: CASVGEYGYTF.

There are many counts of this clone. The CDR3 here is CASRQDRVDGYTF. Written as DNA, the CDR3 is TGTGCCAGCAGGCAGGACAGGGTGGATGGCTACACCTTC. The rearrangement links TRBV6-1 to TRBJ1-2, with 8 bases lining up with TRBD1. CDR3 size: 13 residues. V lost 6 bases, J lost 6 bases, and 6 bases stayed unmatched. Germline lookup yields CDR1 MNHNS and CDR2 SASEGT.